Sequencing of this TCR beta chain was carried out in a study of T cell changes during pregnancy in multiple sclerosis. CDR1 is LGHNA and CDR2 is YSLEER in the germline V gene. V dropped 0 bases and J dropped 10; count of bases not matched to a gene: 8. The CDR3 sequence is 16 residues long. TCRdb's table, derived via immunoSEQ multiplex PCR, lists solely in-frame clones and lacks some. The sample has over 65,000 clones; approximately 94% are singletons. Sample: peripheral blood, taken in the third trimester of pregnancy. This receptor was obtained from a female donor with multiple sclerosis, enrolled in a pregnancy study. The chain recombines TRBV4-3 with TRBJ1-6; 8 bases are a match to TRBD1. The CDR3 spells CASSQDRWDRFSPLHF. In nucleotides, the CDR3 is TGCGCCAGCAGCCAAGATAGGTGGGACAGGTTCTCACCCCTCCACTTT.